This TCR beta chain emerged from a study of blood T cell repertoires in COVID-19 (TCRdb year 2020). Describing the broader study: ImmuneRACE Cohort 3 recovered participants were defined by two consecutive negative NP/OP PCR tests, healthcare professional clearance, or symptom resolution. The prospective study material was composed of cDNA or gDNA derived from T cells, B-cell-depleted T cells, or PBMCs. A freely available public database, intended as a resource for researchers studying the immune response to SARS-CoV-2, is where the repertoires were released. Where available, HLA class I and class II types were obtained from metadata supplied by the sample provider rather than from assay-based typing. The sample metadata nearly always contained a de-identified subject ID, COVID-19 status, age in years and sex. Samples came from the ongoing ImmuneRACE study (first 160 participants) plus 1,254 subjects from 6 global collaborators. Samples covering the acute and convalescent phases of COVID-19 were provided by collaborators in the United States, Italy and Spain. Deeply sampled blood TCRbeta repertoires from subjects exposed to, actively infected with, or recovered from COVID-19 were included in the dataset.

In the prospective study, participants were about 18 to 100 years old, resided in fewer than 25 geographic areas of the United States, and were enrolled through a virtual design. Cohort assignment in the prospective study relied on participant-reported clinical history from a screening survey and a study questionnaire. In the prospective study, mobile phlebotomists collected whole blood, serum and a nasopharyngeal or oropharyngeal swab from each participant. Over an approximately two-month period, participants in the prospective study had the option of providing additional blood draws and questionnaires. Before DNA extraction, prospective study blood samples were shipped either frozen or at room temperature. Results and caveats for the whole study, not just this receptor: The quantity of clinical and demographic metadata differed by source and by participant and was supplied without curation.

The immunoSEQ Assay, a bias-controlled multiplex PCR, was used to amplify TCRbeta CDR3 regions from genomic DNA. The study's own analysis went as follows. The number of nucleated cells in each sample was estimated by amplification of reference gene primers within the assay. To quantify the absolute abundance of each unique TCRbeta CDR3 rearrangement, sequence reads were collapsed and filtered. For each sample, productive Simpson clonality was calculated as the square root of Simpson's diversity index across productive rearrangements. TCRdb stores this immuneACCESS table with in-frame sequences only. Part of the clones is absent; in the studies checked, under half of the shortfall reflects unresolved V genes, and no reason is known for the rest. That table gives V, J and clone size, and the DNA gave D and trimming. The sample profile shows more than 300,000 clones; around 87% of them were found once. Approximately 1.9% of the sample comes from the top ten.

Via the germline V gene (reference sequence), CDR1 is LNHDA and CDR2 SQIVND. From V the trimming removes 9 bases and from J it removes 1 base, while the gene matches leave 4 bases of the junction unaccounted for. The CDR3 runs 13 residues from the cysteine to the phenylalanine. Only the CDR3 portion is preserved as DNA: 39 bases, with reading frame beginning at the first base. A note on this clone: The target of this receptor is not known. No much larger clone is present one base from it, and per-base qualities are unavailable.

The TCR was taken from a middle-aged man in a cohort exposed to, infected with or recovered from COVID-19 (not recorded which). Rearrangement joined TRBV19 to TRBJ2-3; 7 junctional bases match TRBD1. The sample comprised PBMCs or T cells enriched from blood (not recorded which). The DNA is as follows: TGTGCCAGGGGGACAGTCTGCACAGATACGCAGTATTTT. This gives the protein CARGTVCTDTQYF.